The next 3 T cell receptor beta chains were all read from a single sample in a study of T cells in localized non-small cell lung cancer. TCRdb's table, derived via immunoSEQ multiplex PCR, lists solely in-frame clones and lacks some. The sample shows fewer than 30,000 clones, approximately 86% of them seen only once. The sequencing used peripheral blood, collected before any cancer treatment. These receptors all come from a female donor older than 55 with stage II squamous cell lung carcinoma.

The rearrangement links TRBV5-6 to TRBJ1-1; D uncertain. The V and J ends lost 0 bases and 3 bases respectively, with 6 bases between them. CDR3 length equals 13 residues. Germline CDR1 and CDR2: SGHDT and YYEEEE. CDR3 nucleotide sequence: TGTGCCAGCAGCTTGGGGTCGGACACTGAAGCTTTCTTT. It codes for CASSLGSDTEAFF.

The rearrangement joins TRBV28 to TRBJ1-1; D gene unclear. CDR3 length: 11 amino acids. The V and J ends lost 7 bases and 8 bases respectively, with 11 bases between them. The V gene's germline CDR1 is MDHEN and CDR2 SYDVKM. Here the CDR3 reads CASTNPREAFF. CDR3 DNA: TGTGCCAGCACCAACCCCAGGGAAGCTTTCTTT. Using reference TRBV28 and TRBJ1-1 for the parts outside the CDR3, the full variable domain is DVKVTQSSRYLVKRTGEKVFLECVQDMDHENMFWYRQDPGLGLRLIYFSYDVKMKEKGDIPEGYSVSREKKERFSLILESASTNQTSMYLCASTNPREAFFGQGTRLTVV.

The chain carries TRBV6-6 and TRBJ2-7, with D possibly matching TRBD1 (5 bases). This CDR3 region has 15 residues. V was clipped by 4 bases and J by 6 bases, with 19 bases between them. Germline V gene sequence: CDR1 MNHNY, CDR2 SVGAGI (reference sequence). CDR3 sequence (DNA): TGTGCCAGCAGTTTTTCTCAAGGGGCCCTCAGCGAGCAGTACTTC. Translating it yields CASSFSQGALSEQYF.